The text below deals with one T cell receptor (beta chain). The antigen it binds to is not known. No base quality values were provided; no much bigger clone lies one nucleotide off. The data originate from a study of CD8+CD57+ T cells in acquired aplastic anemia (dated by TCRdb to about 2018). As for the study more broadly: On average, sorted CD4+ and CD8+ cells yielded around 3.5 ug of extracted DNA, with a range of roughly 0.18 to 30 ug. CD8+CD57+ expansion was defined as frequency above the mean frequency observed in healthy subjects. Overall study results and their limits: Approximately 31 CD8+ CDR3 sequences were found in both patients and controls but appeared to be highly expressed in patients and within the immunodominant clones of the patients. CD8+ Simpson's diversity did not differ significantly between patients and healthy controls (P=0.060).

TCR beta VDJ combination and CDR3 sequence profiling used genomic DNA as the template. An Illumina HiSeq 2000 was used for TCR repertoire sequencing. The published analysis was carried out like this. TRBV/TRBJ rearrangement plots, CDR3 size and DJ length profiles, and Simpson's diversity index were used to assess repertoires. Whichever DNA sequence was most abundant in the deep sequencing data was defined as the immunodominant clone. CDR3 amino acid sequences were checked for sharing across subjects and were also compared against the VDJdb database and published repertoires. TCRdb applied fastp at Q25 and MiXCR to the public reads, then kept only in-frame beta chains. A single entry per CDR3 protein holds the most common genes and DNA from its merged rows. The V and J calls shown here were made by TCRdb, not taken from the authors' results. Present in this sample are roughly 200,000 distinct CDR3 sequences, 63% of which were seen just once. The top ten clonotypes cover about 44% of the sample.

CDR1 and CDR2, per the germline V gene (reference sequence), are SGHNT and YYREEE. The CDR3 spans 14 residues, from the cysteine through the phenylalanine. Only CDR3 DNA remains: 42 bases, in frame from the first base. Trimming takes 2 bases off V and 3 bases off J; junction bases not matched to a gene: 4. Expansion of CD8+CD57+ cells had been shown by flow cytometry in the patients chosen for sequencing. All patients had severe acquired aplastic anemia diagnosed by International Study of Aplastic Anemia and Agranulocytosis and Camitta criteria. Patients had received no therapy at the time of blood sampling. In this study, sorted CD4+ and CD8+ T cells from the blood of healthy subjects and of severe aplastic anemia patients had their TCR repertoires deep-sequenced. Patients were enrolled in the USA under clinicaltrials.gov protocols 00001620, 01623167, 00001397, 00071045, 00081523 and 00961064. Ficoll-Paque density gradient centrifugation was used to isolate peripheral blood mononuclear cells. Before DNA extraction, CD4+ and CD8+ T cells were sorted by FACS or by magnetic beads.

What was sequenced was sorted CD4+, CD8+, or CD8+CD57+ T cells (not recorded which) from PBMCs. The chain is assembled from TRBV5-4 and TRBJ2-7; 8 bases in the junction line up with TRBD2. This clonotype was sampled from a human donor with aplastic anemia. This receptor has the CDR3 CASSLRGGGYEQYF. The DNA sequence is given as TGTGCCAGCAGCTTACGGGGGGGAGGCTACGAGCAGTACTTC.